This entry features one T cell receptor (beta chain) sequence. Its cognate antigen is unknown. In germline, CDR1 is SGHAT, CDR2 FQNNGV. The CDR3 contains 15 residues. V was pared by 1 base and J by 5 bases, with 5 bases of the junction left unmatched. This specimen belongs to a study of shared clonotypes between healthy human individuals. In the naive CD8 group, cells lacked CD45RO and were positively selected for CCR7, so terminally differentiated effector memory CD45RA+ cells were left out. Over several immunoSEQ plates, each subset's genomic DNA was distributed in even portions. Sorted-subset replicate PCR reactions contained roughly 200 ng DNA, corresponding to about 30,000 T cell genomes. Repertoires were generated with immunoSEQ multiplex PCR, while TCRdb's copy carries only in-frame clones and drops some. The table includes a few million clones, roughly 95% detected once. Study-wide results and caveats: Larger estimated richness was generally recorded for naive subsets relative to memory subsets.

The receptor was derived from a man between 18 and 29 years old in good health. Some clones in this sample may be carry-over from other donors' samples. Material: naive CD8+ T cells from PBMCs. This chain connects TRBV11-2 to TRBJ2-7; 10 nucleotides line up with TRBD2. For the CDR3, the DNA is TGTGCCAGCAGCTTAGTGGCCGGGACTAGCGACGAGCAGTACTTC. Translation: CASSLVAGTSDEQYF.